This T cell receptor (beta chain) stems from a study of T cell responses to AZD1222 COVID-19 vaccine. Germline CDR1 reads SGHRS; CDR2 reads YFSETQ. V dropped 0 bases and J dropped 7 bases, with 7 bases sitting between them. This CDR3 contains 12 residues. Study results and caveats: When two AZD1222 doses had been given, Spike-specific TCR breadth and depth rose. Reportedly, close to half of spike-specific TCRs are directed against unmutated variant regions. Dominant CD4 TCR responses targeted spike regions 160-218 and 743-854.

The sample holds a few counts of this clone. What it binds is unknown. The assay was immunoSEQ multiplex PCR, and TCRdb's table has in-frame clones only and misses some. This table has about 140,000 clones, approximately 92% appearing once. The rearrangement uses TRBV5-1 and TRBJ1-1, with D possibly matching TRBD1 (6 bases). The specimen comprised peripheral blood, sampled on day 0 of AZD1222 vaccination. The TCR originated in an adult in good health. Written as DNA, the CDR3 is TGCGCCAGCAGCTTGGGGGGGCATGAAGCTTTCTTT. It yields the protein CASSLGGHEAFF.